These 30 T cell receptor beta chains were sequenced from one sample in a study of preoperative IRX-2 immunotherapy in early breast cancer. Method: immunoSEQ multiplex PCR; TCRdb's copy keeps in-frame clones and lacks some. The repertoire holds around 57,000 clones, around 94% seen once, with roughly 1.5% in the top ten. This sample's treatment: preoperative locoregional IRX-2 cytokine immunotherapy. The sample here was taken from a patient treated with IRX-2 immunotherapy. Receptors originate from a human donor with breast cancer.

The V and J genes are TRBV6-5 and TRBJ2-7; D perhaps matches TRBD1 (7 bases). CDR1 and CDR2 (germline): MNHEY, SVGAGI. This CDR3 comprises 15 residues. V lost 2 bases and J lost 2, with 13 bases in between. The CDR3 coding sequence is TGTGCCAGCAGTTACGGGGCAGGGGGGACCTACGAGCAGTACTTC. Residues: CASSYGAGGTYEQYF.

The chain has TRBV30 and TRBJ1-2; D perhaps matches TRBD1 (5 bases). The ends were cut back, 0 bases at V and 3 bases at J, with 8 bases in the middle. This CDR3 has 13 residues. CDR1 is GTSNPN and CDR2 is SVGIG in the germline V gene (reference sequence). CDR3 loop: CAWSVAGDYGYTF. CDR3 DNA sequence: TGTGCCTGGAGTGTTGCGGGGGACTATGGCTACACCTTC.

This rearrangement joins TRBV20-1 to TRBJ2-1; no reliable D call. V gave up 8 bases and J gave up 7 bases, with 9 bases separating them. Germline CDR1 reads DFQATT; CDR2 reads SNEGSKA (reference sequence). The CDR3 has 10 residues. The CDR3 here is CSPYRNEQFF. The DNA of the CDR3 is TGCAGTCCCTATAGGAATGAGCAGTTCTTC.

The CDR3 reads CASSSGREGGYTF. CDR3 nucleotides: TGTGCCAGCAGCTCTGGACGGGAGGGGGGCTACACCTTC. The V gene is TRBV5-4, the J gene TRBJ1-2; maybe TRBD1 (5 bases). The CDR3 runs 13 residues. CDR1 is SGHNT and CDR2 is YYREEE in the germline V gene (reference sequence). The V end lost 3 bases, the J end lost 8 bases, and 14 bases lay between the germline ends.

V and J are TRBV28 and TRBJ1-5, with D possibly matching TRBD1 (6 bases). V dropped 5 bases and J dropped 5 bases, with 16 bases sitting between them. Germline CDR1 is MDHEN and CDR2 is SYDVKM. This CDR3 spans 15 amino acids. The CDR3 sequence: CASSRGAGGHQPQHF. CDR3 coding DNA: TGTGCCAGCAGTAGGGGGGCAGGAGGGCATCAGCCCCAGCATTTT.

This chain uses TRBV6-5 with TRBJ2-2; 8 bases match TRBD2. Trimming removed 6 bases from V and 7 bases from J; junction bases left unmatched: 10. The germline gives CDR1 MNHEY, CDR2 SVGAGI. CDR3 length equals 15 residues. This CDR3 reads CASSPPGRAIGELFF. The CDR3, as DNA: TGTGCCAGCAGCCCACCCGGGAGGGCCATCGGGGAGCTGTTTTTT.

CDR3 region: CASSLPGGKTQYF. The CDR3 region has the DNA TGTGCCAGCAGCTTGCCCGGCGGAAAGACCCAGTACTTC. The chain employs TRBV5-6 and TRBJ2-5; D remains unclear. V lost 1 base and J 6 bases, leaving 10 bases between the germline ends. Per germline, CDR1 SGHDT and CDR2 YYEEEE. The CDR3 runs to 13 residues.

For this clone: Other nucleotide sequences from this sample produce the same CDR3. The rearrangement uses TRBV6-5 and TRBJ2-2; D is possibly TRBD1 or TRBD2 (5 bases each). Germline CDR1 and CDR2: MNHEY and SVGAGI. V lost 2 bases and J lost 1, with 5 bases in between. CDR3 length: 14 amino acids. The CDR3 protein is CASSYGGNTGELFF. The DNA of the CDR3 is TGTGCCAGCAGTTACGGGGGGAACACCGGGGAGCTGTTTTTT.

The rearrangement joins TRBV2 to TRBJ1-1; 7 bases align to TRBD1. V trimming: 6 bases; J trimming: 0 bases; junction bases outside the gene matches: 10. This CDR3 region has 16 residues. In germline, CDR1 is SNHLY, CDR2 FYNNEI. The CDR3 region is CASSSLGQKMNTEAFF. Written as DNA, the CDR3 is TGTGCCAGCAGCAGCCTGGGACAGAAGATGAACACTGAAGCTTTCTTT. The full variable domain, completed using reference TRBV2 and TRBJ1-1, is EPEVTQTPSHQVTQMGQEVILRCVPISNHLYFYWYRQILGQKVEFLVSFYNNEISEKSEIFDDQFSVERPDGSNFTLKIRSTKLEDSAMYFCASSSLGQKMNTEAFFGQGTRLTVV.

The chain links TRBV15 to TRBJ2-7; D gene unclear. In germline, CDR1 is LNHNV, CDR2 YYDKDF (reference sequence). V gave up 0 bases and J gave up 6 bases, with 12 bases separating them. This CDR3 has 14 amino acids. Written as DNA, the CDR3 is TGTGCCACCAGCAGAGATCGGTTAGGAGCCGAGCAGTACTTC. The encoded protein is CATSRDRLGAEQYF. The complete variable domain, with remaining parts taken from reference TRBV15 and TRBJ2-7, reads DAMVIQNPRYQVTQFGKPVTLSCSQTLNHNVMYWYQQKSSQAPKLLFHYYDKDFNNEADTPDNFQSRRPNTSFCFLDIRSPGLGDTAMYLCATSRDRLGAEQYFGPGTRLTVT.

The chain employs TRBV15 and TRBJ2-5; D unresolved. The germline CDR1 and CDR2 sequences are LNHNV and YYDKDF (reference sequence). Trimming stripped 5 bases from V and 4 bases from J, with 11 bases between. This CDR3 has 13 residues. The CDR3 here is CATSRAPGETQYF. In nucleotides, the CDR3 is TGTGCCACCAGCCGCGCGCCCGGAGAGACCCAGTACTTC. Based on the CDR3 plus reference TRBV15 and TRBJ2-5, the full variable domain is DAMVIQNPRYQVTQFGKPVTLSCSQTLNHNVMYWYQQKSSQAPKLLFHYYDKDFNNEADTPDNFQSRRPNTSFCFLDIRSPGLGDTAMYLCATSRAPGETQYFGPGTRLLVL.

CDR3 sequence: CASSPNSGTGVVAFF. As DNA, the CDR3 is TGTGCCAGCAGCCCCAACTCCGGGACAGGGGTTGTGGCTTTCTTT. The chain links TRBV9 to TRBJ1-1; 10 positions match TRBD1. Germline assignment: CDR1 SGDLS and CDR2 YYNGEE. The CDR3 is made up of 15 amino acids. V lost 4 bases and J lost 11; bases outside the gene matches: 14.

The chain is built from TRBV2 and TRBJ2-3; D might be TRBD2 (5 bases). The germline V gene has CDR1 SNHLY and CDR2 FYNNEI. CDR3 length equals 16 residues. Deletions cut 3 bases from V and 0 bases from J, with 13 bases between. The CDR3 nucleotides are TGTGCCAGCAGTGACAGTCCGGAGGCCAGCACAGATACGCAGTATTTT. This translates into CASSDSPEASTDTQYF.

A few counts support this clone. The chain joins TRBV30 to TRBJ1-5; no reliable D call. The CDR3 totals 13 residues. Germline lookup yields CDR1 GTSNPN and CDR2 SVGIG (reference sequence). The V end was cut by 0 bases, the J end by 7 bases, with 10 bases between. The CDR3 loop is CAWSVMGWQPQHF. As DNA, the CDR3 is TGTGCCTGGAGTGTAATGGGGTGGCAGCCCCAGCATTTT.

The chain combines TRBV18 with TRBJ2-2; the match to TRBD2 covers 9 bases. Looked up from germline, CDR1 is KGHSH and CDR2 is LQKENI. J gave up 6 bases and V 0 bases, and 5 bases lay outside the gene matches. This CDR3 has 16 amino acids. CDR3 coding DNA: TGTGCCAGCTCACCACCGGTGGCGGGAGGGCCCGGGGAGCTGTTTTTT. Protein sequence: CASSPPVAGGPGELFF.

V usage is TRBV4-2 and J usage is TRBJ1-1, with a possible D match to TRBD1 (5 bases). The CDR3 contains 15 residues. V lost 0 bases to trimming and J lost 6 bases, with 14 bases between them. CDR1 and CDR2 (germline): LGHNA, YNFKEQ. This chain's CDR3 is CASSQDRDRGAEAFF. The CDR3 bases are TGTGCCAGCAGCCAAGATCGCGACAGAGGTGCTGAAGCTTTCTTT.

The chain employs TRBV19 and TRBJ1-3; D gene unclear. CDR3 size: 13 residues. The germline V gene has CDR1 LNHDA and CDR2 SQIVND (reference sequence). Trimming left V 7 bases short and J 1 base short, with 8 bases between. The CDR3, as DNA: TGTGCCAGTACGGCAGCGTCTGGAAACACCATATATTTT. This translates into CASTAASGNTIYF.

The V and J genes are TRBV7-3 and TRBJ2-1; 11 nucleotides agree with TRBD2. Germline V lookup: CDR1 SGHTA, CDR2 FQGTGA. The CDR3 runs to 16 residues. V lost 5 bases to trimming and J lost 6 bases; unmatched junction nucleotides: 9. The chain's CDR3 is CASSNLAGGPINEQFF. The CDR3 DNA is TGTGCCAGCAGCAACTTAGCGGGGGGGCCTATCAATGAGCAGTTCTTC. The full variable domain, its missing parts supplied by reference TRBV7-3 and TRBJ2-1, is GAGVSQTPSNKVTEKGKYVELRCDPISGHTALYWYRQSLGQGPEFLIYFQGTGAADDSGLPNDRFFAVRPEGSVSTLKIQRTERGDSAVYLCASSNLAGGPINEQFFGPGTRLTVL.

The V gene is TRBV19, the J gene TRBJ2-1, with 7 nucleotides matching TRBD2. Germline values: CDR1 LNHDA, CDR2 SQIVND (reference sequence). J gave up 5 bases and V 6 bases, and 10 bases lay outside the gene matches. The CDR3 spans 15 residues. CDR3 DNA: TGTGCCAGTAGCCAGCAGGCTAGCGGTCACAATGAGCAGTTCTTC. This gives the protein CASSQQASGHNEQFF.

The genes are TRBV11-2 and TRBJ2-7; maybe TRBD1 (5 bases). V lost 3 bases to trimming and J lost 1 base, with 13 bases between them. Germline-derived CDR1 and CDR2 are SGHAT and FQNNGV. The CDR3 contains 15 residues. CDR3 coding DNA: TGTGCCAGCAGCTTTGTCGGGCAGGGATCCTACGAGCAGTACTTC. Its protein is CASSFVGQGSYEQYF.

CDR3 coding DNA: TGTGCCAGCAGCTTGGGGGGGAGGGGGCCCGTCACAGATACGCAGTATTTT. Translation: CASSLGGRGPVTDTQYF. J is TRBJ2-3 and V is TRBV5-6, with D perhaps assigned TRBD1 or TRBD2 (7 bases each). Trimming stripped 0 bases from V and 2 bases from J, with 16 bases between. This CDR3 is built from 17 residues. CDR1 and CDR2 from the germline V gene are SGHDT and YYEEEE.

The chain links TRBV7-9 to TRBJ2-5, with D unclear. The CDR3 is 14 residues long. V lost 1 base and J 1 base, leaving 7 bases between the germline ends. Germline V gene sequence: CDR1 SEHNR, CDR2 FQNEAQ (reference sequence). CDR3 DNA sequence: TGTGCCAGCAGCTTAGTGGACCTCCAAGAGACCCAGTACTTC. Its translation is CASSLVDLQETQYF.

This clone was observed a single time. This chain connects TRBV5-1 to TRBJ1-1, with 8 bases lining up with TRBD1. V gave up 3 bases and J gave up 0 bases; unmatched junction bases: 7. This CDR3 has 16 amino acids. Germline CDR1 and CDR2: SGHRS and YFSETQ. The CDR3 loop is CASSSSTGAMNTEAFF. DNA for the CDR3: TGCGCCAGCAGCTCATCGACAGGGGCCATGAACACTGAAGCTTTCTTT.

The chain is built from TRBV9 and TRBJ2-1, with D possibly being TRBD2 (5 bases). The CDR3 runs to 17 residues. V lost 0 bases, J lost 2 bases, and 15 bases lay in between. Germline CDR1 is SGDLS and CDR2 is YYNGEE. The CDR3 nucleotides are TGTGCCAGCAGCGTAGACCCGGGGAAAGCGCCCTACAATGAGCAGTTCTTC. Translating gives CASSVDPGKAPYNEQFF.

CDR3 loop: CASSLRIPTPYEQYF. CDR3 coding DNA: TGTGCCAGCAGCTTGAGGATTCCCACCCCCTACGAGCAGTACTTC. The J gene is TRBJ2-7, the V gene TRBV5-5, with no clear D. The germline V and J ends were trimmed by 1 base and 2 bases, with 13 bases remaining between them. The CDR3 totals 15 residues. Germline values: CDR1 SGHKS, CDR2 YYEKEE (reference sequence).

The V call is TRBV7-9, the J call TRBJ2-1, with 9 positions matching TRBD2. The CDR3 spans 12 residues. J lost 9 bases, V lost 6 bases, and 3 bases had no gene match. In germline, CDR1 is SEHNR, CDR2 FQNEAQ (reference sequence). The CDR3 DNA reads TGTGCCAGCAGTCCAGCGGGAGGTGAGCAGTTCTTC. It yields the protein CASSPAGGEQFF. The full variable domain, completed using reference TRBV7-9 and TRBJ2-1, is DTGVSQNPRHKITKRGQNVTFRCDPISEHNRLYWYRQTLGQGPEFLTYFQNEAQLEKSRLLSDRFSAERPKGSFSTLEIQRTEQGDSAMYLCASSPAGGEQFFGPGTRLTVL.

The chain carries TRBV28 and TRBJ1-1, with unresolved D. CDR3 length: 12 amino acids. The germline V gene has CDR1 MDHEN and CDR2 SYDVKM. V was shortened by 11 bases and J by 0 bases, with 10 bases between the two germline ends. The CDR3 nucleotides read TGTGCCCACTCCCTCATGAACACTGAAGCTTTCTTT. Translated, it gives CAHSLMNTEAFF.

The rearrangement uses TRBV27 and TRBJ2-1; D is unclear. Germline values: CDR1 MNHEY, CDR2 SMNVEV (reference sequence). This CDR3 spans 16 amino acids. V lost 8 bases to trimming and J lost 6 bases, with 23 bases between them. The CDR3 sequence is CASGSRWAKPPNEQFF. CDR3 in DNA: TGTGCCAGCGGCTCACGTTGGGCGAAGCCCCCCAATGAGCAGTTCTTC.

The CDR3 loop is CASSRTLNYGYTF. The CDR3 DNA reads as TGTGCCAGCAGCCGTACACTTAACTATGGCTACACCTTC. The gene calls are TRBV7-2 and TRBJ1-2, with no clear D. Germline CDR1 and CDR2: SGHTA and FQGNSA. The CDR3 length is 13 residues. V was shortened by 5 bases and J by 1 base, with 8 bases between the two germline ends.

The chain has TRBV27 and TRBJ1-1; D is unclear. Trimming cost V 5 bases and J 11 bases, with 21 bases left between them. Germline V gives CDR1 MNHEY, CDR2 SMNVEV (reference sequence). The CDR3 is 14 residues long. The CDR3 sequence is CASSPPDIPNGAFF. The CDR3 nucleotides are TGTGCCAGCAGTCCCCCCGACATCCCAAACGGCGCTTTCTTT.